One sample yielded the 10 T cell receptor beta chains listed below, sequenced in a study of shared clonotypes between healthy human individuals. The assay was immunoSEQ multiplex PCR, and TCRdb's table has in-frame clones only and misses some. The repertoire holds about 2.4 million clones, with 80% to 95% as singletons. The sequencing input was naive CD4+ T cells from PBMCs. Subset noted: CD45RA+ positively selected. The receptors were sampled from a man aged 18 to 30 in good health. Some clones in this sample may be carry-over from other donors' samples.

This clone was recorded once. The CDR3 DNA sequence: TGTGCCAGCAGTCCCGGACTAGCGGGAGTTGTAGAGACCCAGTACTTC. The encoded protein is CASSPGLAGVVETQYF. The chain employs TRBV7-9 and TRBJ2-5; 13 positions agree with TRBD2. Germline V gives CDR1 SEHNR, CDR2 FQNEAQ (reference sequence). V shed 6 bases and J 4 bases; nucleotides not matched to a gene: 8. CDR3 length: 16 residues.

The CDR3, as DNA: TGTGCCAGCTCACCACCTGGTAACAGGGGAACGACTGAAGCTTTCTTT. Encoded protein: CASSPPGNRGTTEAFF. The gene calls are TRBV18 and TRBJ1-1; TRBD1 agrees at 7 bases. Germline V lookup: CDR1 KGHSH, CDR2 LQKENI. The length of the CDR3 is 16 residues. Trimming took 0 bases from V and 5 from J; bases not matched to a gene: 9.

CDR3 nucleotides: TGTGCCAGTAGTACGAGACAGGGAGAACAGCCCCAGCATTTT. This sequence encodes CASSTRQGEQPQHF. The J gene is TRBJ1-5, the V gene TRBV19; the match to TRBD1 covers 7 bases. Looked up from germline, CDR1 is LNHDA and CDR2 is SQIVND (reference sequence). The CDR3 has 14 residues. After removal of 4 bases from V and 7 bases from J, the junction contained 7 bases not matched to a gene. Based on the CDR3 plus reference TRBV19 and TRBJ1-5, the full variable domain is DGGITQSPKYLFRKEGQNVTLSCEQNLNHDAMYWYRQDPGQGLRLIYYSQIVNDFQKGDIAEGYSVSREKKESFPLTVTSAQKNPTAFYLCASSTRQGEQPQHFGDGTRLSIL.

The genes are TRBV10-3 and TRBJ2-3; the D gene is possibly TRBD1 (5 bases). CDR3 length equals 13 residues. Germline values: CDR1 ENHRY, CDR2 SYGVKD. With 10 bases removed from V and 1 base from J, the gap between germline ends came to 12 bases. The CDR3: CATRGWGTDTQYF. CDR3 nucleotide sequence: TGTGCCACAAGGGGATGGGGCACAGATACGCAGTATTTT.

This clone was seen a single time. This chain links TRBV19 with TRBJ2-7, with 8 bases lining up with TRBD2. CDR1 is LNHDA and CDR2 is SQIVND in the germline V gene (reference sequence). This CDR3 is 15 amino acids long. J gave up 5 bases and V 7 bases, and 13 bases lay outside the gene matches. The CDR3 DNA sequence: TGTGCCAGTACTCCCCCGGGAGGGCTGAGCAACGAGCAGTACTTC. It specifies CASTPPGGLSNEQYF. The entire variable domain, with the rest obtained from reference TRBV19 and TRBJ2-7, is as follows: DGGITQSPKYLFRKEGQNVTLSCEQNLNHDAMYWYRQDPGQGLRLIYYSQIVNDFQKGDIAEGYSVSREKKESFPLTVTSAQKNPTAFYLCASTPPGGLSNEQYFGPGTRLTVT.

This chain links TRBV20-1 with TRBJ2-7, with D unresolved. V lost 2 bases, J lost 6 bases, and 8 bases lay in between. This CDR3 contains 11 residues. The germline V gene has CDR1 DFQATT and CDR2 SNEGSKA (reference sequence). The CDR3 spells CSARSRFEQYF. The CDR3 bases are TGCAGTGCTAGATCGCGGTTCGAGCAGTACTTC.

Regarding this clone: The same CDR3 can be traced to other DNA sequences in this sample. This chain links TRBV5-1 with TRBJ2-7, with 11 positions matching TRBD1. Germline V lookup: CDR1 SGHRS, CDR2 YFSETQ. Germline trimming cut 4 bases from V and 5 bases from J; bases unmatched to any gene: 5. CDR3 size: 14 residues. The chain's CDR3 is CASSLRTGGDEQYF. DNA for the CDR3: TGCGCCAGCAGCCTACGGACAGGGGGCGACGAGCAGTACTTC.

This sequence joins TRBV7-2 and TRBJ1-2, with a possible D match to TRBD1 (5 bases). Germline-derived CDR1 and CDR2 are SGHTA and FQGNSA. The V end was cut by 5 bases, the J end by 4 bases, with 17 bases between. CDR3 length: 15 residues. Here the CDR3 reads CASSTWGGGLYGYTF. CDR3 nucleotides: TGTGCCAGCAGCACCTGGGGCGGCGGCCTCTATGGCTACACCTTC.

A remark on this clone: Other DNA sequences within the sample encode an identical CDR3. The chain uses TRBV10-3 and TRBJ1-2; perhaps TRBD1 as D (5 bases). Between the trimmed V and J ends, which lost 0 bases and 4 bases, there was a span of 6 bases. CDR1 and CDR2 from the germline V gene are ENHRY and SYGVKD. The CDR3 is made up of 13 amino acids. The DNA for the CDR3 is TGTGCCATCAGTGAGTCTAGGGGCTATGGCTACACCTTC. Translation gives CAISESRGYGYTF.

In regard to this clone: The sample has other DNA sequences that encode this CDR3 too. The V gene is TRBV7-3, the J gene TRBJ2-6; D is possibly TRBD1 (6 bases). Trimming left V 5 bases short and J 4 bases short, with 12 bases between. Germline CDR1 SGHTA, CDR2 FQGTGA. The CDR3 has 15 residues. The DNA for the CDR3 is TGTGCCAGCAGCCCCGGACAGTCAGGGGCCAACGTCCTGACTTTC. As protein: CASSPGQSGANVLTF.